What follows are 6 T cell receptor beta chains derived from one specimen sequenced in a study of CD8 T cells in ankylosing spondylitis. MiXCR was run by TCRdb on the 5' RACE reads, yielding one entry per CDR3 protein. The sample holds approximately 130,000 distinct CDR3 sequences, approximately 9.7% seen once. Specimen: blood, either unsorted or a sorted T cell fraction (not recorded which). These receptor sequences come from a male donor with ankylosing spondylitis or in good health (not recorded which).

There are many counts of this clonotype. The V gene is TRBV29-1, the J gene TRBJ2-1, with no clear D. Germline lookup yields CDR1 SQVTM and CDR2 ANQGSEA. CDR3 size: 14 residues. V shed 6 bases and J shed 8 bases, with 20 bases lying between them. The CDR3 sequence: CSVEFYPPGDEQFF. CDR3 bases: TGCAGCGTGGAATTCTACCCCCCGGGCGATGAGCAGTTCTTC.

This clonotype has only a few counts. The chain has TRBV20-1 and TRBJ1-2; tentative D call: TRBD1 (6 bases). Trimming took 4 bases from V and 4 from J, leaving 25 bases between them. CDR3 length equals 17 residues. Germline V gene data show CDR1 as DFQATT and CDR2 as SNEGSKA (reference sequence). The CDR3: CSAKKVKKDRLIYGYTF. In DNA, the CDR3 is TGCAGTGCTAAAAAAGTAAAAAAGGACAGACTAATCTATGGCTACACCTTC.

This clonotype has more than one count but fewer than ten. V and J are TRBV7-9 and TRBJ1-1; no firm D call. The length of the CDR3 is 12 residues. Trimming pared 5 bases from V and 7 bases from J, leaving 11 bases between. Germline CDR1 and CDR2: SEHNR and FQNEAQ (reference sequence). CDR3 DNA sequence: TGTGCCAGCAGCCGAGTACCCGATGAAGCTTTCTTT. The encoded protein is CASSRVPDEAFF.

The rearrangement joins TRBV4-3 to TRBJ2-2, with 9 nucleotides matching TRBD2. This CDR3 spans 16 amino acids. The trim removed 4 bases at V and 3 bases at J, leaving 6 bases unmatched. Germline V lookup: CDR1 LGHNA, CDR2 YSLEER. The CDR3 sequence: CASSPQREVYTGELFF. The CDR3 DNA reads TGCGCCAGCAGCCCACAGCGGGAGGTTTACACCGGGGAGCTGTTTTTT.

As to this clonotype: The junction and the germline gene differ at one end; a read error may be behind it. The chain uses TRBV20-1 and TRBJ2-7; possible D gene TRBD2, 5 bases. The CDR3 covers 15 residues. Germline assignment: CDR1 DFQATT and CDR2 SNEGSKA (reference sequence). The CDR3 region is CTASPLLDPSYEQYF. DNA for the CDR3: TGCACTGCTAGTCCTTTACTAGATCCCTCCTACGAGCAGTACTTC.

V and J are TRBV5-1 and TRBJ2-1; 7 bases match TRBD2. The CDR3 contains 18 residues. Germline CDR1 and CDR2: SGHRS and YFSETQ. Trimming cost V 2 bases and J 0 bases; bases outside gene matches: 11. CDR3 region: CASSLTRAGASSYNEQFF. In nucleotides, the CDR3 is TGCGCCAGCAGCTTAACGCGGGCGGGAGCGAGCTCCTACAATGAGCAGTTCTTC.